This T cell receptor (beta chain) is from a study of cytomegalovirus exposure and HLA in healthy donors. The V gene's germline CDR1 is SEHNR and CDR2 FQNEAQ (reference sequence). CDR3 length equals 16 residues. V lost 1 base to trimming and J lost 5 bases, with 17 bases between them. The PCR employed 60 Vbeta primers together with 13 Jbeta primers. Using immunoSEQ multiplex PCR, the repertoire was profiled, and TCRdb retains in-frame clones only, with some absent. The sample yields 85,000 to 100,000 clones, around four fifths seen once. This sequence originates from a man aged 25 to 45 in good health and CMV-seronegative. Specimen: PBMCs. V gene TRBV7-9 combines with J gene TRBJ1-2; D possibly corresponds to TRBD1 (5 bases). The DNA of the CDR3 is TGTGCCAGCAGCTTAGAAGTAGGGGTTGGAGGGTATGGCTACACCTTC. Encoded protein: CASSLEVGVGGYGYTF. Variable domain in full (rest from reference TRBV7-9 and TRBJ1-2): DTGVSQNPRHKITKRGQNVTFRCDPISEHNRLYWYRQTLGQGPEFLTYFQNEAQLEKSRLLSDRFSAERPKGSFSTLEIQRTEQGDSAMYLCASSLEVGVGGYGYTFGSGTRLTVV.